This T cell receptor (beta chain) came from a study of beta chain features in type 1 diabetes. Study outcomes and limitations: Possibly, sequencing cDNA over-represented cells that had high TCR expression levels. Shorter TCRB CDR3s, moderately but significantly so, were found in Type 1 diabetes patients in all four CD4+ subsets. Naive, central memory and Treg TCRB repertoires seemed to resemble each other more closely in patients than they did in healthy donors.

Expressed TCRB transcripts were sequenced after all isolated RNA was converted to cDNA. Assay: immunoSEQ multiplex PCR; the TCRdb copy retains only in-frame clones and omits some. The table shows a few hundred thousand clones, with roughly 24% occurring only once. This CDR3 contains 14 residues. The V and J ends lost 3 bases and 2 bases respectively, with 9 bases between them. Germline V CDR1 and CDR2: MNHEY, SMNVEV (reference sequence). Sorted populations all exceeded 95% purity. Comments on this clone: Its antigen remains unknown.

V is TRBV27 and J is TRBJ2-3, with TRBD2 as a possible D gene (5 bases). Material: naive CD4+ T cells from blood. This sequence originates from a woman between 25 and 40 years old with type 1 diabetes. The CDR3 loop reads CASSFRRPTDTQYF. DNA for the CDR3: TGTGCCAGCAGTTTCCGGAGGCCCACAGATACGCAGTATTTT.